This T cell receptor (beta chain) was recovered during a study of blood T cell repertoires in COVID-19. Germline V lookup: CDR1 PRHDT, CDR2 FYEKMQ (reference sequence). The CDR3 length is 13 residues. Seattle patient enrollment occurred during active infection, with longitudinal follow-up thereafter. Comments on this clone: An end of the junction differs from the germline gene, which may be a read error.

Per the original data handling: The authors estimated nucleated cell counts from reference gene primer amplification. Produced via immunoSEQ multiplex PCR; TCRdb's table is partial and in-frame only. V, J and clone size are those of that table, while D and trimming were read from the DNA. Of 70,000 to 90,000 clones in the sample, around nine tenths were seen once. The TCR sequence derives from a man aged 80 or over with COVID-19, enrolled during active disease. Sequenced input: peripheral blood. V usage is TRBV13 and J usage is TRBJ1-2; 9 positions match TRBD1. Here the CDR3 reads CASSYDRGVLVSF. For the CDR3, the DNA is TGTGCCAGCAGCTATGACAGGGGGGTACTTGTATCCTTC.